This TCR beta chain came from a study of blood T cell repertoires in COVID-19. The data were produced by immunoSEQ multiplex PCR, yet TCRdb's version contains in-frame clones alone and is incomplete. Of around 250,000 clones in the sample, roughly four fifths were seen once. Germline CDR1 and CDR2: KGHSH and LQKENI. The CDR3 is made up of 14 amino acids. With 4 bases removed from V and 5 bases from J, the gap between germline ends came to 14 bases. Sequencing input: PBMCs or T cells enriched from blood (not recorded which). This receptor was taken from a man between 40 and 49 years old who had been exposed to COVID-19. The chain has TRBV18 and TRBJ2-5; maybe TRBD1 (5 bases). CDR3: CASSRQDTRETQYF. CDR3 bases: TGTGCCAGCTCACGGCAGGACACCAGGGAGACCCAGTACTTC.